What follows is one T cell receptor beta chain and its context. This clonotype has only a few counts. Its antigen specificity is not known. Base qualities were left out, and no much larger clone turns up one base away. The sample originates from a study of T cells after yellow fever vaccination (dated by TCRdb to the late 2010s). Turning to the overall study: The SMART-Seq v4 Ultra Low Input RNA kit was used to prepare libraries from fractions with low cell numbers. Two healthy male donors, one aged 18 to 30 and one aged 30 to 40 years, were included in the cohort. To follow T-cell clones before and after both primary and booster YFV17D yellow fever vaccination, bulk TCR alpha and beta repertoires underwent longitudinal sequencing. Blood samples were taken at several timepoints before and after primary and secondary immunization, and bulk PBMC replicates and cell subsets were isolated.

The treatment or condition tag for this specimen amounts to: live attenuated yellow fever vaccine strain. At every blood-draw timepoint, two biological replicates of bulk PBMCs were collected. A standard Ficoll-Paque protocol was used to isolate PBMCs from peripheral blood. TriZol was used to extract RNA from bulk PBMCs, from CD4 and CD8 fractions, and from dextramer-positive and dextramer-negative fractions. Trimming removed 4 bases from V and 4 bases from J, leaving 14 bases between the germline ends. Including cysteine and phenylalanine, the CDR3 has 13 amino acids. The sequence is cut down to CDR3 DNA, 39 bases in frame from base 1. From a lookup of the germline V gene (reference sequence), CDR1 and CDR2 are GTSNPN and SVGIG. Overall results and qualifications from the work: A small share of clonotypes occurred in both CD4 and CD8 compartments, likely arising from convergent recombination. Computational filtering was required because FACS-sorted repertoires could contain abundant contaminating clonotypes from the bulk population. After the booster, most clones that had expanded after primary vaccination were detected again (approximately 96% of CD4 and 88% of CD8), suggesting broad maintenance of memory. Because the study included only two donors, the extent to which the findings can be generalized is limited. Compared with the primary T-cell response, the secondary T-cell response was faster but weaker, reaching its peak on day 5 rather than on day 15.

TCR cDNA was made using 5'RACE template switching, a step that added a universal primer site and unique molecular identifiers. Priming for cDNA synthesis came from both the TCR alpha and TCR beta constant segments. Library amplification used two PCR steps, and the second PCR step added sample barcodes and sequencing adapters. Sequencing of the libraries was done on either Illumina HiSeq 2500 (2x100 bp) or NovaSeq (2x150 bp). In the original analysis: MIGEC handled demultiplexing of reads and collapsing into UMI consensus sequences, while MiXCR performed V(D)J alignment. Vaccine-responding clonotypes were identified with edgeR using replicate PBMC samples, with FDR below 0.01 and a log2 fold change above 5 up to day 15 being required. CD4 or CD8 identity was assigned to each bulk clonotype according to whether the clonotype was present at higher abundance in the sequenced CD4 repertoire or the sequenced CD8 repertoire. TCRdb reworked the public reads: Q25 trimming with fastp, MiXCR clone assembly, productive beta chains retained. CDR3 protein sequences are deduplicated, and each keeps its most common genes and DNA. TCRdb's processing, not the authors', yielded these V and J calls. For this sample there are hundreds of thousands of distinct CDR3 sequences; more than 9% appear just once. The leading ten clones occupy just under 15% of the sample.

The TCR comes from a man aged 25 to 40 who received the YFV17D yellow fever vaccine. Sequenced material: PBMCs, taken on the day of the yellow fever booster vaccination. This receptor chain uses TRBV30 and TRBJ2-7; perhaps TRBD2 is the D gene, with 5 bases matching. At the DNA level, the sequence is TGTGCCTGGACCGTAAACCGGGGATACGAGCAGTACTTC. This gives the protein CAWTVNRGYEQYF. With the portions outside the CDR3 filled from the reference TRBV30 and TRBJ2-7 genes, the complete variable region becomes SQTIHQWPATLVQPVGSPLSLECTVEGTSNPNLYWYRQAAGRGLQLLFYSVGIGQISSEVPQNLSASRPQDRQFILSSKKLLLSDSGFYLCAWTVNRGYEQYFGPGTRLTVT.